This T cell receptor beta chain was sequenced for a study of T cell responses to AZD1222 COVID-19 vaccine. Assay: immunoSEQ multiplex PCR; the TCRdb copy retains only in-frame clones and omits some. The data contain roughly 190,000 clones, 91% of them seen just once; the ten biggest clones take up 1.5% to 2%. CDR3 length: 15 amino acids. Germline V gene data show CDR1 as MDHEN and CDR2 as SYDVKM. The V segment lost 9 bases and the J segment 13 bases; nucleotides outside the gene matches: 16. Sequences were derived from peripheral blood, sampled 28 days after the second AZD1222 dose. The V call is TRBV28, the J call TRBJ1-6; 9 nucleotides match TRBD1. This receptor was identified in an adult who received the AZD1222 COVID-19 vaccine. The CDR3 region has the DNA TGTGCCAGTTACCCCATGGACAGGGGTCAGGGGCCCCTCCACTTT. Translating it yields CASYPMDRGQGPLHF.